The 18 T cell receptor beta chains below all came from one sample that was sequenced in a study of T cells after yellow fever vaccination (dated by TCRdb to between 2018 and 2021). Library preparation employed 5' RACE. Sequencing was carried out with an Illumina NovaSeq 6000. TCRdb took the public reads, trimmed them with fastp at Q25, ran MiXCR for clone calling and kept in-frame beta chains. Every CDR3 protein is listed once, alongside the most common genes and DNA of its rows. Present in this sample are some 160,000 distinct CDR3 sequences, about a tenth of which were seen just once. The ten top clones hold roughly 33% of the sample. What this sample's treatment or condition label stands for: live attenuated yellow fever vaccine strain. Sequencing used CD8+ T cells sorted from PBMCs, obtained 45 days after the yellow fever booster vaccination. These receptors all come from a man aged 18 to 30 who received the YFV17D yellow fever vaccine.

This clonotype showed up just a few times. This chain connects TRBV12-3 or TRBV12-4 to TRBJ2-1; 7 nucleotides align to TRBD1. This CDR3 comprises 15 residues. J lost 4 bases, V lost 1 base, and 4 bases had no gene match. In nucleotides, the CDR3 is TGTGCCAGCAGTTTAGGGAACAGGGGATACAATGAGCAGTTCTTC. This sequence encodes CASSLGNRGYNEQFF.

The genes are TRBV20-1 and TRBJ1-5; D remains unclear. The germline V and J ends were trimmed by 0 bases and 3 bases, with 12 bases remaining between them. CDR3 length: 15 residues. Germline-derived CDR1 and CDR2 are DFQATT and SNEGSKA (reference sequence). In DNA, the CDR3 is TGCAGTGCTAGAGATCCCGGGGTACTCAATCAGCCCCAGCATTTT. Its protein product is CSARDPGVLNQPQHF.

In its sample, this clonotype was seen a few times. The gene calls are TRBV7-9 and TRBJ1-1; the match to TRBD1 covers 7 bases. The CDR3 totals 16 residues. The junction had 9 bases not matched to a gene; V was cut back by 2 bases and J by 3 bases. Germline CDR1 SEHNR, CDR2 FQNEAQ (reference sequence). CDR3 DNA: TGTGCCAGCAGCTTAAGGGGGGACAGTTTTCACACTGAAGCTTTCTTT. Translating it yields CASSLRGDSFHTEAFF.

V gene TRBV12-5 combines with J gene TRBJ1-2; 7 nucleotides match TRBD1. V shed 2 bases and J 4 bases; nucleotides not matched to a gene: 4. CDR3 length: 14 residues. In germline, CDR1 is LGHNT, CDR2 FRNRAP. CDR3 sequence (DNA): TGTGCTAGTGGTTTGCTAGGACAGGCCTATGGCTACACCTTC. It encodes CASGLLGQAYGYTF.

This clonotype has more than one count but fewer than ten. The chain is built from TRBV5-1 and TRBJ2-7; possibly TRBD2 for D (5 bases). The CDR3 totals 13 residues. Germline-derived CDR1 and CDR2 are SGHRS and YFSETQ. Trimming removed 7 bases from V and 0 bases from J, with 11 bases in between. The CDR3 reads CASGLSISYEQYF. As DNA, the CDR3 is TGCGCCAGCGGACTGAGCATCTCCTACGAGCAGTACTTC.

In DNA form, the CDR3 reads TGCGCCAGCAGCCAAGATCAATACAGGCTTGAATTGAACACTGAAGCTTTCTTT. Protein: CASSQDQYRLELNTEAFF. The chain employs TRBV4-1 and TRBJ1-1; TRBD1 is a possible D gene (5 bases). The germline V gene has CDR1 MGHRA and CDR2 YSYEKL. The CDR3 has 18 amino acids. Between the trimmed V and J ends, which lost 0 bases and 0 bases, there was a span of 17 bases.

This clonotype was observed a handful of times. The chain uses TRBV7-9 and TRBJ1-1; D gene unclear. The CDR3 runs 11 residues. Germline CDR1 is SEHNR and CDR2 is FQNEAQ (reference sequence). V lost 2 bases to trimming and J lost 8 bases, with 6 bases between them. The CDR3 coding sequence is TGTGCCAGCAGCTTAAGCGCGGAAGCTTTCTTT. Protein product: CASSLSAEAFF.

In this sample, this clonotype turned up a few times. J is TRBJ2-5 and V is TRBV12-3 or TRBV12-4; tentatively, D is TRBD1 (7 bases). The CDR3 is 14 residues long. V was clipped by 5 bases and J by 3 bases, with 13 bases between them. The CDR3: CASSRRDSEETQYF. CDR3 sequence (DNA): TGTGCCAGCAGTAGGCGGGACAGTGAAGAGACCCAGTACTTC.

This clonotype was counted at least ten times. This rearrangement joins TRBV29-1 to TRBJ2-5, with TRBD1 matching over 7 bases. Germline CDR1 reads SQVTM; CDR2 reads ANQGSEA. The CDR3 covers 13 residues. Germline trimming cut 2 bases from V and 5 bases from J; bases unmatched to any gene: 5. CDR3 in amino acids: CSVEWQGVETQYF. The CDR3 DNA reads TGCAGCGTTGAATGGCAGGGGGTGGAGACCCAGTACTTC.

This chain uses TRBV19 with TRBJ2-1, with D unresolved. The CDR3 is 13 residues long. Trimming pared 1 base from V and 7 bases from J, leaving 8 bases between. Germline V gene data show CDR1 as LNHDA and CDR2 as SQIVND (reference sequence). The CDR3 reads CASSIVNWNEQFF. The CDR3, as DNA: TGTGCCAGTAGTATAGTTAATTGGAATGAGCAGTTCTTC.

This clonotype was counted at least ten times. This rearrangement joins TRBV7-6 to TRBJ2-7; D might be TRBD1 (5 bases). In germline, CDR1 is SGHVS, CDR2 FNYEAQ. Trimming stripped 1 base from V and 0 bases from J, with 10 bases between. The CDR3 is 15 amino acids. CDR3 sequence reads: CASSLVDSFSYEQYF. In DNA, the CDR3 is TGTGCCAGCAGCTTAGTCGACAGTTTCTCCTACGAGCAGTACTTC.

The chain joins TRBV6-2 or TRBV6-3 to TRBJ2-1; tentative D call: TRBD2 (5 bases). Germline-derived CDR1 and CDR2 are MNHEY and SVGEGT. CDR3 length equals 12 residues. The ends were cut back, 0 bases at V and 10 bases at J, with 7 bases in the middle. The chain's CDR3 is CASSYSTGEQFF. DNA of the CDR3: TGTGCCAGCAGTTACTCGACGGGGGAGCAGTTCTTC.

The chain is built from TRBV12-3 or TRBV12-4 and TRBJ1-1; D gene ambiguous. V lost 5 bases, J lost 3 bases, and 10 bases lay in between. This CDR3 spans 13 amino acids. The CDR3 loop is CASSPGGDTEAFF. CDR3 DNA sequence: TGTGCCAGCAGTCCTGGCGGAGACACTGAAGCTTTCTTT.

This clonotype was recorded a few times. The chain joins TRBV7-6 to TRBJ2-7, with TRBD2 as a possible D gene (6 bases). Germline V lookup: CDR1 SGHVS, CDR2 FNYEAQ. This CDR3 comprises 16 residues. The V end lost 1 base, the J end lost 0 bases, and 13 bases lay between the germline ends. CDR3 sequence reads: CASSLGGGDLSYEQYF. The DNA of the CDR3 is TGTGCCAGCAGCTTAGGGGGCGGGGATCTCTCCTACGAGCAGTACTTC.

This chain connects TRBV10-3 to TRBJ2-1, with 8 bases fitting TRBD1. The germline gives CDR1 ENHRY, CDR2 SYGVKD. V shed 11 bases, J shed 8 bases, and the junction held 11 bases outside the gene matches. CDR3 length: 13 residues. CDR3 region: CAGGQGALYEQFF. Written as DNA, the CDR3 is TGTGCCGGGGGGCAGGGGGCTTTGTATGAGCAGTTCTTC.

There are a few counts of this clonotype. V is TRBV5-5 and J is TRBJ2-5, with D perhaps TRBD1 (5 bases). This CDR3 contains 13 residues. From germline, CDR1 is SGHKS and CDR2 YYEKEE (reference sequence). The V end was cut by 8 bases, the J end by 2 bases, with 13 bases between. The CDR3 region is CASIQANQETQYF. The CDR3 DNA reads as TGTGCCAGTATACAGGCGAATCAAGAGACCCAGTACTTC. Variable domain in full (rest from reference TRBV5-5 and TRBJ2-5): DAGVTQSPTHLIKTRGQQVTLRCSPISGHKSVSWYQQVLGQGPQFIFQYYEKEERGRGNFPDRFSARQFPNYSSELNVNALLLGDSALYLCASIQANQETQYFGPGTRLLVL.

Only a few counts were recorded for this clonotype. This rearrangement joins TRBV10-3 to TRBJ1-2; D gene unclear. CDR1 ENHRY and CDR2 SYGVKD come from the germline V gene. The V and J ends lost 2 bases and 3 bases respectively, with 10 bases between them. The CDR3 runs 14 residues. Here the CDR3 DNA reads TGTGCCATCAGTGAGGGTACCATGGACTATGGCTACACCTTC. Its protein is CAISEGTMDYGYTF.

This clonotype was counted between two and nine times. The DNA for the CDR3 is TGTGCCAGCAGCTCCATCCCGGGCGGGGGAATAGATACGCAGTATTTT. This gives the protein CASSSIPGGGIDTQYF. The chain uses TRBV7-3 and TRBJ2-3; 7 bases are shared with TRBD2. Germline loops: CDR1 SGHTA, CDR2 FQGTGA. V shed 4 bases and J 5 bases; nucleotides not matched to a gene: 12. The CDR3 is 16 residues long.